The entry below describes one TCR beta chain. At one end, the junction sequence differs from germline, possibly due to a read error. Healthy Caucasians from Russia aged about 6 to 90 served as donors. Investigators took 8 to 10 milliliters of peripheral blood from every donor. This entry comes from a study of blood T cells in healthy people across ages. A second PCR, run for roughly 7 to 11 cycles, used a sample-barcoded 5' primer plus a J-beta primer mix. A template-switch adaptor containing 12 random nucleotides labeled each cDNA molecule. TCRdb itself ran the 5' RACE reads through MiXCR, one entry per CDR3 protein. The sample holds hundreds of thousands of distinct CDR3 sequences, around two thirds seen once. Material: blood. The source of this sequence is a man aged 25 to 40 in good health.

The CDR3 region is CVSSPGRGLYNEQFF. DNA of the CDR3: TGTGTCAGCAGCCCTGGAAGGGGGCTATACAATGAGCAGTTCTTC. The chain carries TRBV12-3 or TRBV12-4 and TRBJ2-1; 7 bases map to TRBD1. This CDR3 has 15 residues.